Listed here is a single T cell receptor beta chain. The antigen is undetermined. The data stem from a study of response to subunit inactivated influenza vaccine. Study results and limitations: After each seasonal influenza vaccination, few new T cells are recruited, the authors suggested.

The CDR3 extends over 14 amino acids. Germline lookup yields CDR1 MRHNA and CDR2 SNTAGT. Trimming cost V 6 bases and J 1 base; bases outside gene matches: 4. TCRdb re-analysed the RT-PCR reads in MiXCR, keeping a single row per CDR3 protein. Of roughly 500,000 distinct CDR3 sequences in the sample, about 25% are singletons; the top ten hold under 2.5%. The sample in question was CD4+ T cells sorted from PBMCs, obtained roughly 5 days after vaccination. The sequence derives from a man aged 50 to 59 who received an inactivated influenza vaccine. The gene calls are TRBV6-4 and TRBJ2-5; 8 bases are a match to TRBD2. The CDR3 spells CASRGTSGQETQYF. In DNA, the CDR3 is TGTGCCAGCAGAGGAACTAGCGGCCAAGAGACCCAGTACTTC.